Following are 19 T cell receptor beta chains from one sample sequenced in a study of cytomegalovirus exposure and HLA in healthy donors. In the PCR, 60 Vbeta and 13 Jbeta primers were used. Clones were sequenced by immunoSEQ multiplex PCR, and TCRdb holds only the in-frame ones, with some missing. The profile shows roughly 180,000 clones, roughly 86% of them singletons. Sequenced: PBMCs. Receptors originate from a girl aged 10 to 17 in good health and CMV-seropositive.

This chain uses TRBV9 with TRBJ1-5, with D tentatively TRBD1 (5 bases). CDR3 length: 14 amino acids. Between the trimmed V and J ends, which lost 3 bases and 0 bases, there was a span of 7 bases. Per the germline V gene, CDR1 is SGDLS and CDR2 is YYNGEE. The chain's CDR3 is CASSAGDSNQPQHF. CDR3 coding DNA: TGTGCCAGCAGCGCGGGGGATAGCAATCAGCCCCAGCATTTT.

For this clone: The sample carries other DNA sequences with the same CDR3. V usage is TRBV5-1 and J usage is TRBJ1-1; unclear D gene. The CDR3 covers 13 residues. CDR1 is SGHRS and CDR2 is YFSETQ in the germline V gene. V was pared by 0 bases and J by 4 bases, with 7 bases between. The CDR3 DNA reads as TGCGCCAGCAGCTTGGGGGCAGCCACTGAAGCTTTCTTT. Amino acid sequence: CASSLGAATEAFF. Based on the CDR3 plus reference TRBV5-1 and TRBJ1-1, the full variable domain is KAGVTQTPRYLIKTRGQQVTLSCSPISGHRSVSWYQQTPGQGLQFLFEYFSETQRNKGNFPGRFSGRQFSNSRSEMNVSTLELGDSALYLCASSLGAATEAFFGQGTRLTVV.

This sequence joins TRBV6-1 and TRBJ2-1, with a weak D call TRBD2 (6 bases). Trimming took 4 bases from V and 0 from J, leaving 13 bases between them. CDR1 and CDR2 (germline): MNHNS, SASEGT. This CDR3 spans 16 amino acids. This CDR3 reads CASSVLASFSYNEQFF. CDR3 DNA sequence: TGTGCCAGCAGTGTACTAGCCAGTTTCTCCTACAATGAGCAGTTCTTC.

CDR3 amino acids: CASSLRGFDRVYGYTF. The CDR3 DNA is TGTGCCAGCAGCTTGAGAGGCTTCGACAGAGTCTATGGCTACACCTTC. The rearrangement links TRBV11-2 to TRBJ1-2, with D possibly being TRBD1 (5 bases). CDR1 is SGHAT and CDR2 is FQNNGV in the germline V gene. The CDR3 has 16 amino acids. V shed 3 bases and J shed 4 bases, with 18 bases lying between them.

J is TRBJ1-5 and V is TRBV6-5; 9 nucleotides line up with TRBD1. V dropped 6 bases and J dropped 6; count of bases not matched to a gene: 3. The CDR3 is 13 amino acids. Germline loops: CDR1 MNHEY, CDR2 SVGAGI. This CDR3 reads CASRTGGSQPQHF. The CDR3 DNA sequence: TGTGCCAGCAGGACAGGGGGGAGTCAGCCCCAGCATTTT.

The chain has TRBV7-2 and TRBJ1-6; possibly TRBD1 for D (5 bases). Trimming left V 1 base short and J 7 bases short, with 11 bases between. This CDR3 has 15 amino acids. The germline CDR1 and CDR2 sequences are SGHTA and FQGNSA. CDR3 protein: CASSLGAGRNSPLHF. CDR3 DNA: TGTGCCAGCAGCTTAGGGGCAGGGAGGAATTCACCCCTCCACTTT.

DNA of the CDR3: TGCAGTGCTAGACGAGAGACCCAGTACTTC. Protein: CSARRETQYF. The chain links TRBV20-1 to TRBJ2-5; no clear D. Germline V gene lookup returns CDR1 DFQATT and CDR2 SNEGSKA (reference sequence). The V end lost 2 bases, the J end lost 4 bases, and 2 bases lay between the germline ends. The CDR3 sequence is 10 residues long.

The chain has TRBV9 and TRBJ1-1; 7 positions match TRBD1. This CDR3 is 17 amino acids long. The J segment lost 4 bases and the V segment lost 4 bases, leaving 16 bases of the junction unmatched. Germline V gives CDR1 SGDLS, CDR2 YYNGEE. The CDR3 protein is CASSSRDQGGAGTEAFF. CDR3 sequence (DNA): TGTGCCAGCAGCTCAAGAGATCAGGGGGGCGCCGGCACTGAAGCTTTCTTT.

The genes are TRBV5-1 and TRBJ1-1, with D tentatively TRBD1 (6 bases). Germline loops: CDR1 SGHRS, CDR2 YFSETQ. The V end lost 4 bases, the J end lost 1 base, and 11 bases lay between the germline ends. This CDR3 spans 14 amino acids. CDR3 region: CASSPWTANTEAFF. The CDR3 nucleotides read TGCGCCAGCAGCCCCTGGACAGCGAACACTGAAGCTTTCTTT. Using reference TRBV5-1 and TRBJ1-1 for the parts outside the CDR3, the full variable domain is KAGVTQTPRYLIKTRGQQVTLSCSPISGHRSVSWYQQTPGQGLQFLFEYFSETQRNKGNFPGRFSGRQFSNSRSEMNVSTLELGDSALYLCASSPWTANTEAFFGQGTRLTVV.

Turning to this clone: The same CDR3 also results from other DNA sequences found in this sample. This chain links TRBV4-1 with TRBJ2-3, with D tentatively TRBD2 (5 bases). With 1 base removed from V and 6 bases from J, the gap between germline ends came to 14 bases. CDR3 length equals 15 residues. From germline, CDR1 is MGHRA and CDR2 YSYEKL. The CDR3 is CASSQALARADTQYF. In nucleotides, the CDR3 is TGCGCCAGCAGCCAAGCCCTAGCTAGAGCGGATACGCAGTATTTT.

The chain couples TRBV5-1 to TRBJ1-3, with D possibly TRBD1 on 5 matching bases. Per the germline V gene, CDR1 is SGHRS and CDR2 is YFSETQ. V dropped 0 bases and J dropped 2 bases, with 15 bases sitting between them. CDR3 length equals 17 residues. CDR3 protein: CASSLDTPRAAGNTIYF. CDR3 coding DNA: TGCGCCAGCAGCTTGGACACCCCCAGGGCTGCTGGAAACACCATATATTTT.

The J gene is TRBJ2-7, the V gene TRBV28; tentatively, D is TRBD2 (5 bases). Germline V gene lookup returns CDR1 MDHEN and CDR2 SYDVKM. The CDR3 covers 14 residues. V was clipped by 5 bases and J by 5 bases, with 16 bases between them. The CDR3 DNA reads TGTGCCAGCAGTCTCCATTCGGAGGTCAACGAGCAGTACTTC. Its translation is CASSLHSEVNEQYF.

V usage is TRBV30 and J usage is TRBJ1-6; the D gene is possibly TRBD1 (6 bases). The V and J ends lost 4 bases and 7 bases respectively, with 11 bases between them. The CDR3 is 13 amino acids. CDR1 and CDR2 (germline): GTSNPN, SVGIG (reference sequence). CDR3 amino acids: CAWTYRENSPLHF. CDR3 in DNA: TGTGCCTGGACATACAGGGAAAATTCACCCCTCCACTTT.

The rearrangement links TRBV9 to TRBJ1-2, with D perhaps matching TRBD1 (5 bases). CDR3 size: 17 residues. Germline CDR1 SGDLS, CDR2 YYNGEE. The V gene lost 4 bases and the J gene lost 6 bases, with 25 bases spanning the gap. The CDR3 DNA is TGTGCCAGCAGCACGCGCCCCAAGGGAGGGGCGGACGATGGCTACACCTTC. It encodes CASSTRPKGGADDGYTF. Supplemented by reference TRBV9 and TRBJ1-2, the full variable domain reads DSGVTQTPKHLITATGQRVTLRCSPRSGDLSVYWYQQSLDQGLQFLIQYYNGEERAKGNILERFSAQQFPDLHSELNLSSLELGDSALYFCASSTRPKGGADDGYTFGSGTRLTVV.

This chain's CDR3 is CATSRDNIGGKGDSPLHF. In nucleotides, the CDR3 is TGTGCCACCAGCAGAGATAATATCGGGGGAAAAGGGGATTCACCCCTCCACTTT. The V and J genes are TRBV15 and TRBJ1-6; D might be TRBD1 (5 bases). This CDR3 spans 18 amino acids. Trimming shortened V by 0 bases and J by 8 bases, and 20 bases separated the two germline ends. The germline CDR1 and CDR2 sequences are LNHNV and YYDKDF (reference sequence).

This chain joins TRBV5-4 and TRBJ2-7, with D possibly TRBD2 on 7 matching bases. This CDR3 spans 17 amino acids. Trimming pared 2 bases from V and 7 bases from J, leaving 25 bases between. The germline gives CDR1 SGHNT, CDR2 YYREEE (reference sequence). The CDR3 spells CASSFSKRPAGAGEQYF. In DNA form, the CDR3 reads TGTGCCAGCAGCTTTTCCAAAAGGCCTGCGGGGGCGGGGGAGCAGTACTTC.

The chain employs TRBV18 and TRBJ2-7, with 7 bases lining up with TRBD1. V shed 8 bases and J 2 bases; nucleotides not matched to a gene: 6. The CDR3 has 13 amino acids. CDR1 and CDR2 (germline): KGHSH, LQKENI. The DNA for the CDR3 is TGTGCCAGCACCTCGGACAGGACCTACGAGCAGTACTTC. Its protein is CASTSDRTYEQYF.

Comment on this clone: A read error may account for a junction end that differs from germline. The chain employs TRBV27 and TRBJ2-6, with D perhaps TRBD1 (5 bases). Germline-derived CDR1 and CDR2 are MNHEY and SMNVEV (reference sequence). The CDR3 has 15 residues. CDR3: CASSLVGSGANGLTF. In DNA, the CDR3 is TGTGCCAGCAGTTTGGTGGGATCTGGGGCCAACGGCCTGACTTTC.

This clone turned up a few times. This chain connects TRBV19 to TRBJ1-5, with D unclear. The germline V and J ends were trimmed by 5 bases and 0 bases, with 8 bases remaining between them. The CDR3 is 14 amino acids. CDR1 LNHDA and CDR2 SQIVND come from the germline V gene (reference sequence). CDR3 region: CASSPEYSNQPQHF. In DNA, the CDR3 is TGTGCCAGTAGTCCCGAGTATAGCAATCAGCCCCAGCATTTT.